This T cell receptor (beta chain) stems from a study of T-cell memory formation after mild COVID-19. Findings of the study overall: Chiefly within CM and EM were the contracting CD4+ clones; CD8+ ones were within EMRA. Still unconfirmed is whether the second-wave clones peaking on day 37 recognized SARS-CoV-2. Researchers found some responding clones in pre-infection memory, a sign that cross-reactive memory joined.

Barcoded TCR alpha and TCR beta cDNA libraries with UMIs came from 5'RACE using constant-segment primers. In TCRdb, the 5' RACE reads were re-called with MiXCR into one record per CDR3 protein. The repertoire holds about 310,000 distinct CDR3 sequences, 15% to 20% seen once, with 20% to 25% in the top ten. In the case of this clonotype: Its cognate antigen is unknown.

Trimming left V 3 bases short and J 9 bases short, with 12 bases between. The CDR3 sequence is 11 residues long. The V gene's germline CDR1 is DFQATT and CDR2 SNEGSKA (reference sequence). This chain joins TRBV20-1 and TRBJ2-7; possible D gene TRBD2, 5 bases. This sequence originates from a man aged 18 to 29 who had mild COVID-19 (a few samples of this study predate the infection). Cell type and time point are not known. The sequenced sample was PBMCs or a T cell subset sorted from them (not recorded which). CDR3 nucleotide sequence: TGCAGTGCTAGTACCCCCCGGGGGCAGTACTTC. It yields the protein CSASTPRGQYF.